This T cell receptor beta chain was recorded in a study of type 1 and type 2 diabetes patients. Looked up from germline, CDR1 is KGHDR and CDR2 is SFDVKD. CDR3 length: 13 residues. The V gene lost 4 bases and the J gene lost 8 bases, with 10 bases spanning the gap. Study-level findings and limits: Some HECs seen only in T1D might also appear in more T2D or control samples.

Turning to this clonotype: The antigen is undetermined.

The PCR template was genomic DNA. The TCR beta CDR3 region was amplified using 30 forward and 13 reverse primers. From the multiplex PCR reads, TCRdb called clonotypes with MiXCR, one entry per CDR3 protein. The data contain about 250,000 distinct CDR3 sequences, around 50% of them singletons. The chain joins TRBV24-1 to TRBJ2-2, with D maybe TRBD1 (5 bases). The origin of this receptor is a man aged 18 to 30 with type 2 diabetes. Material: peripheral blood mononuclear cells (PBMCs). The CDR3 sequence: CATSDHRWGELFF. In nucleotides, the CDR3 is TGTGCCACCAGTGACCACAGGTGGGGGGAGCTGTTTTTT.